These T cell receptor beta chains were read from a single sample in a study of blood T cell repertoires in COVID-19. The protocol was immunoSEQ multiplex PCR, while the TCRdb copy is restricted to in-frame clones and leaves out a portion. The sample gives roughly 410,000 clones, roughly 90% of which show up once; approximately 1.2% is in the top ten. The sequencing sample was made of peripheral blood. The receptors come from a man aged 35 to 55 with acute or convalescent COVID-19. CDR3s leave out the opening cysteine and the closing phenylalanine or tryptophan. Expanded clones are given a class, and other clones once, few, many or no size at all.

v_gene: TRBV28
abundance: NA
j_gene: TRBJ2-5
CDR3aa: ASSPGGQGARETQY

v_gene: TRBV11-2
abundance: once
j_gene: TRBJ2-3
CDR3aa: ASSLQMVDTQY

v_gene: TRBV28
abundance: NA
j_gene: TRBJ1-3
CDR3aa: ASSPGGIGNTIY

v_gene: TRBV5-6
abundance: NA
j_gene: TRBJ2-7
CDR3aa: ASSETGGPTYEQY

v_gene: TRBV27
abundance: few
j_gene: TRBJ1-2
CDR3aa: ASSPIGTVWYGYT

v_gene: TRBV27
abundance: NA
j_gene: TRBJ1-5
CDR3aa: ASSYYSNQPQH

v_gene: TRBV18
abundance: NA
j_gene: TRBJ1-1
CDR3aa: ASSSDRNTEAF

v_gene: TRBV19
abundance: NA
j_gene: TRBJ1-2
CDR3aa: ASSTGGHYGYT

v_gene: TRBV29-1
abundance: NA
j_gene: TRBJ2-7
CDR3aa: SVEGARGSYEQY

v_gene: TRBV4-2
abundance: NA
j_gene: TRBJ1-5
CDR3aa: ASSQDGQSNQPQH

v_gene: TRBV7-2
abundance: NA
j_gene: TRBJ2-3
CDR3aa: ASSLEQAPVPDTQY